Below, 32 T cell receptor beta chains from the same sample are listed, as sequenced in a study of Ad26.COV2.S vaccination and SARS-CoV-2 variants. Produced via immunoSEQ multiplex PCR; TCRdb's table is partial and in-frame only. The table includes 300,000 to 350,000 clones, 86% detected once. Treatment here: approximately 18 received Ad26.COV2.S at low or high dose, single or two shots; roughly five received placebo; per-sample allocation not given. Samples were taken on day 63 after the first vaccine or placebo injection. The sample was peripheral blood, taken in a trial of Ad26.COV2.S vaccine versus placebo. All receptors come from a person between 18 and 65 years old who received the Ad26.COV2.S COVID-19 vaccine or a placebo.

The chain carries TRBV18 and TRBJ2-1; D is uncertain. This CDR3 contains 11 residues. Trimming stripped 2 bases from V and 9 bases from J, with 5 bases between. Germline assignment: CDR1 KGHSH and CDR2 LQKENI. The CDR3 DNA follows: TGTGCCAGCTCACCAGGCGGTGAGCAGTTCTTC. This translates into CASSPGGEQFF.

The chain couples TRBV6-2 or TRBV6-3 to TRBJ2-5, with unresolved D. Per germline, CDR1 MNHEY and CDR2 SVGEGT. The CDR3 consists of 14 residues. V shed 1 base and J shed 0 bases, with 6 bases lying between them. This CDR3 reads CASSYLGYQETQYF. CDR3 nucleotide sequence: TGTGCCAGCAGTTACTTGGGGTACCAAGAGACCCAGTACTTC.

The chain carries TRBV7-2 and TRBJ2-1, with D hard to call. This CDR3 comprises 15 residues. Germline CDR1 SGHTA, CDR2 FQGNSA. Trimming cost V 1 base and J 0 bases, with 7 bases left between them. The CDR3 nucleotides read TGTGCCAGCAGCTTAGTGGGAAGCTCCTACAATGAGCAGTTCTTC. Protein product: CASSLVGSSYNEQFF.

This chain joins TRBV5-5 and TRBJ2-2, with TRBD2 identical over 8 bases. Germline V gene sequence: CDR1 SGHKS, CDR2 YYEKEE (reference sequence). The CDR3 loop spans 18 amino acids. V was pared by 4 bases and J by 8 bases, with 19 bases of the junction left unmatched. For the CDR3, the DNA is TGTGCCAGCAGCCCCCCTGGCGGGGGCGGGGAGCGGGAGGGGGAGCTGTTTTTT. Its protein product is CASSPPGGGGEREGELFF. Full variable domain (missing parts from reference TRBV5-5 and TRBJ2-2): DAGVTQSPTHLIKTRGQQVTLRCSPISGHKSVSWYQQVLGQGPQFIFQYYEKEERGRGNFPDRFSARQFPNYSSELNVNALLLGDSALYLCASSPPGGGGEREGELFFGEGSRLTVL.

This sequence joins TRBV6-1 and TRBJ2-2, with D hard to call. The ends were cut back, 2 bases at V and 2 bases at J, with 6 bases in the middle. The germline V gene has CDR1 MNHNS and CDR2 SASEGT. The CDR3 is 14 amino acids. The CDR3 sequence: CASSEFFNTGELFF. The CDR3, as DNA: TGTGCCAGCAGTGAATTTTTTAACACCGGGGAGCTGTTTTTT.

The chain has TRBV7-8 and TRBJ2-1; the match to TRBD1 covers 7 bases. The CDR3 is 16 residues long. Germline CDR1 reads SGHVS; CDR2 reads FQNEAQ. V shed 5 bases, J shed 10 bases, and the junction held 17 bases outside the gene matches. The CDR3 spells CASSPYIGTVTSEQFF. In DNA form, the CDR3 reads TGTGCCAGCAGCCCATATATCGGGACAGTTACATCAGAGCAGTTCTTC.

This clone was seen more than once but under ten times. The gene calls are TRBV12-3 or TRBV12-4 and TRBJ2-2; D possibly corresponds to TRBD1 (7 bases). Trimming cost V 6 bases and J 7 bases, with 12 bases left between them. The CDR3 is made up of 13 amino acids. The CDR3 is CASRNQGGGELFF. CDR3 bases: TGTGCCAGCAGGAACCAGGGGGGCGGGGAGCTGTTTTTT.

The chain recombines TRBV27 with TRBJ1-1, with D unresolved. Germline V gene data show CDR1 as MNHEY and CDR2 as SMNVEV (reference sequence). V lost 0 bases, J lost 4 bases, and 12 bases lay in between. This CDR3 is built from 15 residues. This CDR3 reads CASSLSIVRATEAFF. The CDR3 bases are TGTGCCAGCAGTTTATCGATCGTCCGTGCCACTGAAGCTTTCTTT.

The genes are TRBV10-2 and TRBJ1-4; 7 bases fit TRBD1. The CDR3 spans 17 residues. In germline, CDR1 is WSHSY, CDR2 SAAADI. V dropped 6 bases and J dropped 8; count of bases not matched to a gene: 18. The CDR3 DNA sequence: TGCGCCAGCAGACTGGGACAGTTGGGGTCTGTGGGGGAAAAACTGTTTTTT. It specifies CASRLGQLGSVGEKLFF.

The V call is TRBV11-3, the J call TRBJ2-2; D not certain. The CDR3 is 13 amino acids. The V end was cut by 3 bases, the J end by 1 base, with 3 bases between. Germline values: CDR1 SGHNT, CDR2 YENEEA. Here the CDR3 DNA reads TGTGCCAGCAGCTTTGAGAACACCGGGGAGCTGTTTTTT. It translates to CASSFENTGELFF.

The rearrangement joins TRBV5-1 to TRBJ1-2; D not certain. Germline CDR1 reads SGHRS; CDR2 reads YFSETQ. V lost 0 bases and J lost 0, with 12 bases in between. This CDR3 comprises 16 residues. The CDR3 protein is CASSLGSAASNYGYTF. CDR3 bases: TGCGCCAGCAGCTTGGGTTCAGCCGCCTCTAACTATGGCTACACCTTC.

The chain links TRBV7-9 to TRBJ2-7; 7 positions match TRBD2. Germline V CDR1 and CDR2: SEHNR, FQNEAQ (reference sequence). The CDR3 covers 17 residues. V lost 2 bases to trimming and J lost 3 bases; unmatched junction nucleotides: 13. In nucleotides, the CDR3 is TGTGCCAGCAGCTTATATCCCCGCCTAGCGGACCTCTACGAGCAGTACTTC. It specifies CASSLYPRLADLYEQYF.

The chain recombines TRBV10-3 with TRBJ1-5; D is undetermined. Trimming left V 0 bases short and J 3 bases short, with 12 bases between. The length of the CDR3 is 16 residues. CDR1 and CDR2 (germline): ENHRY, SYGVKD. The CDR3 coding sequence is TGTGCCATCAGTGAGTCAAAAGGCCTTACCAATCAGCCCCAGCATTTT. It yields the protein CAISESKGLTNQPQHF.

The chain's CDR3 is CASSARTGGVRGYTF. CDR3 bases: TGTGCCAGCAGCGCTAGGACAGGGGGCGTTCGGGGCTACACCTTC. The chain joins TRBV7-2 to TRBJ1-2; TRBD1 agrees at 11 bases. The germline V gene encodes CDR1 SGHTA and CDR2 FQGNSA. V was pared by 5 bases and J by 8 bases, with 10 bases of the junction left unmatched. The CDR3 sequence is 15 residues long.

The chain is built from TRBV7-9 and TRBJ1-1, with 7 bases that match TRBD1. Germline V lookup: CDR1 SEHNR, CDR2 FQNEAQ (reference sequence). V lost 3 bases to trimming and J lost 1 base; unmatched junction nucleotides: 2. This CDR3 is 14 amino acids long. The CDR3 nucleotides read TGTGCCAGCAGCTTGCGACAGGGGAACACTGAAGCTTTCTTT. This codes for CASSLRQGNTEAFF.

The rearrangement links TRBV4-3 to TRBJ2-1, with 10 bases that match TRBD2. CDR1 is LGHNA and CDR2 is YSLEER in the germline V gene. V shed 4 bases, J shed 4 bases, and the junction held 16 bases outside the gene matches. This CDR3 has 19 amino acids. Written as DNA, the CDR3 is TGCGCCAGCAGCCCCTTAGCGGGAGGTCGAAAGGGGCTATACAATGAGCAGTTCTTC. It translates to CASSPLAGGRKGLYNEQFF.

This chain connects TRBV11-2 to TRBJ2-1, with 8 positions matching TRBD2. The J segment lost 5 bases and the V segment lost 5 bases, leaving 11 bases of the junction unmatched. In germline, CDR1 is SGHAT, CDR2 FQNNGV. The CDR3 length is 16 residues. This CDR3 reads CASSPRVAGPDNEQFF. CDR3 sequence (DNA): TGTGCCAGCAGCCCTAGGGTAGCGGGGCCGGACAATGAGCAGTTCTTC.

The rearrangement links TRBV2 to TRBJ1-1; D is possibly TRBD1 (6 bases). CDR3 length equals 15 residues. The V and J ends lost 4 bases and 1 base respectively, with 13 bases between them. Per germline, CDR1 SNHLY and CDR2 FYNNEI. CDR3 coding DNA: TGTGCCAGCAGTGTAGGCCCGGACAGGAACACTGAAGCTTTCTTT. It encodes CASSVGPDRNTEAFF.

The CDR3 spells CASSQAGNHQPQHF. As DNA, the CDR3 is TGCGCCAGCAGCCAAGCGGGCAATCATCAGCCCCAGCATTTT. The V gene is TRBV4-1, the J gene TRBJ1-5; no definite D call. CDR3 length: 14 residues. CDR1 is MGHRA, CDR2 YSYEKL, per germline. V lost 1 base, J lost 5 bases, and 9 bases lay in between.

The rearrangement joins TRBV18 to TRBJ1-4, with TRBD1 identical over 7 bases. The CDR3 loop spans 16 amino acids. Looked up from germline, CDR1 is KGHSH and CDR2 is LQKENI. The ends lost 1 base at V and 7 bases at J; junction bases unmatched: 9. CDR3 in amino acids: CASSPLRQGGVEKLFF. CDR3 bases: TGTGCCAGCTCACCACTTCGACAGGGAGGTGTTGAAAAACTGTTTTTT.

This sequence joins TRBV5-1 and TRBJ2-7; unclear D gene. The CDR3 length is 14 residues. CDR1 and CDR2 from the germline V gene are SGHRS and YFSETQ. Trimming removed 1 base from V and 0 bases from J, with 8 bases in between. This CDR3 reads CASSLSDFSYEQYF. The CDR3 nucleotides are TGCGCCAGCAGCTTGTCAGACTTCTCCTACGAGCAGTACTTC.

The chain uses TRBV10-3 and TRBJ2-1; the D is unclear. The V gene lost 4 bases and the J gene lost 9 bases, with 10 bases spanning the gap. There are 12 residues in the CDR3. The germline V gene has CDR1 ENHRY and CDR2 SYGVKD. The CDR3, as DNA: TGTGCCATCAGTGCCCCAGCATCTGAGCAGTTCTTC. Amino acids: CAISAPASEQFF.

The chain employs TRBV7-9 and TRBJ1-5; 9 bases fit TRBD1. The length of the CDR3 is 14 residues. CDR1 SEHNR and CDR2 FQNEAQ come from the germline V gene (reference sequence). The V segment lost 5 bases and the J segment 6 bases; nucleotides outside the gene matches: 5. CDR3: CASSPTGGGQPQHF. As DNA, the CDR3 is TGTGCCAGCAGCCCAACAGGGGGCGGTCAGCCCCAGCATTTT.

V is TRBV27 and J is TRBJ1-1; a possible D gene is TRBD1 (5 bases). Germline CDR1 reads MNHEY; CDR2 reads SMNVEV (reference sequence). The V end lost 3 bases, the J end lost 0 bases, and 8 bases lay between the germline ends. The CDR3 runs to 14 residues. CDR3 DNA: TGTGCCAGCAGTTTTTCGGGGCTGAACACTGAAGCTTTCTTT. Its protein is CASSFSGLNTEAFF.

Only one count was recorded for this clone. The chain is built from TRBV7-9 and TRBJ1-6, with 7 bases matching TRBD1. The germline V gene has CDR1 SEHNR and CDR2 FQNEAQ (reference sequence). J lost 9 bases, V lost 11 bases, and 10 bases had no gene match. This CDR3 spans 13 amino acids. CDR3 region: CAVSGTDLSPLHF. CDR3 sequence (DNA): TGTGCCGTCTCCGGGACAGACCTTTCACCCCTCCACTTT. Full variable domain (missing parts from reference TRBV7-9 and TRBJ1-6): DTGVSQNPRHKITKRGQNVTFRCDPISEHNRLYWYRQTLGQGPEFLTYFQNEAQLEKSRLLSDRFSAERPKGSFSTLEIQRTEQGDSAMYLCAVSGTDLSPLHFGNGTRLTVT.

This clone was recorded once. The V and J genes are TRBV5-1 and TRBJ2-5; possible D gene TRBD2, 5 bases. The CDR3 contains 12 residues. Trimming removed 5 bases from V and 4 bases from J, with 9 bases in between. CDR1 and CDR2 from the germline V gene are SGHRS and YFSETQ. In DNA, the CDR3 is TGCGCCAGCAGTAGCGAGGGAGAGACCCAGTACTTC. This encodes CASSSEGETQYF.

This clone was recorded at least ten times. The V and J genes are TRBV24-1 and TRBJ2-5; perhaps TRBD1 as D (5 bases). Per the germline V gene, CDR1 is KGHDR and CDR2 is SFDVKD. V was trimmed by 9 bases and J by 1 base, leaving 14 bases between them. The CDR3 is 14 amino acids. The CDR3 sequence: CATAWGSGQETQYF. Written as DNA, the CDR3 is TGTGCCACCGCTTGGGGCTCCGGCCAAGAGACCCAGTACTTC.

CDR3 sequence reads: CASSSGTGNYGYTF. In nucleotides, the CDR3 is TGTGCCAGCAGCTCGGGCACAGGGAACTATGGCTACACCTTC. V and J are TRBV11-2 and TRBJ1-2; perhaps TRBD1 as D (6 bases). V gave up 4 bases and J gave up 2 bases, with 11 bases separating them. The CDR3 totals 14 residues. The germline CDR1 and CDR2 sequences are SGHAT and FQNNGV.

The chain has TRBV19 and TRBJ2-7; TRBD2 matches 14 bases. V dropped 7 bases and J dropped 7; count of bases not matched to a gene: 12. This CDR3 has 16 amino acids. The germline CDR1 and CDR2 sequences are LNHDA and SQIVND (reference sequence). CDR3 nucleotide sequence: TGTGCCAGTACCCCGCGGGGGACTAGCGGGAGAGGTGAGCAGTACTTC. Its protein is CASTPRGTSGRGEQYF.

V and J are TRBV10-3 and TRBJ2-5; 9 bases line up with TRBD1. Germline CDR1 reads ENHRY; CDR2 reads SYGVKD. The CDR3 is 15 residues long. Losses at the gene ends were 4 bases for V and 4 bases for J; bases not matched to a gene: 7. CDR3 region: CAISAKDRGRETQYF. The CDR3 DNA is TGTGCCATCAGTGCGAAGGACAGGGGAAGAGAGACCCAGTACTTC.

The J gene is TRBJ1-5, the V gene TRBV19, with unresolved D. This CDR3 comprises 16 residues. Trimming left V 7 bases short and J 1 base short, with 17 bases between. Germline V gene data show CDR1 as LNHDA and CDR2 as SQIVND (reference sequence). This chain's CDR3 is CASTLREGRSNQPQHF. DNA for the CDR3: TGTGCCAGTACGCTAAGGGAGGGAAGAAGCAATCAGCCCCAGCATTTT.

V and J are TRBV3-1 (or the pseudogene TRBV3-2) and TRBJ2-4, with D unclear. Between the trimmed V and J ends, which lost 0 bases and 0 bases, there was a span of 6 bases. Germline lookup yields CDR1 LGHDT and CDR2 YNNKEL (reference sequence). This CDR3 spans 15 amino acids. The CDR3 nucleotides read TGTGCCAGCAGCCAAGAAGGTGGAGCCAAAAACATTCAGTACTTC. Translation: CASSQEGGAKNIQYF.